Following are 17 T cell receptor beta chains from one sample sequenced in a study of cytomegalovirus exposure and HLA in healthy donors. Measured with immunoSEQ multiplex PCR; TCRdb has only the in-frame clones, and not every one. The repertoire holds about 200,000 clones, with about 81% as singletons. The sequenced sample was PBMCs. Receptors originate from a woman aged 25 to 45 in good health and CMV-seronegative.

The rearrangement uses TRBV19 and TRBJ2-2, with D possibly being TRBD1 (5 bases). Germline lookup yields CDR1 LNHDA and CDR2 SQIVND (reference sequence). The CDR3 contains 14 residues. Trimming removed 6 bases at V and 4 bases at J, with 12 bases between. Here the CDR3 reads CASSDRGRTGELFF. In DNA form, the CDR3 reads TGTGCCAGTAGCGACAGAGGTCGCACCGGGGAGCTGTTTTTT.

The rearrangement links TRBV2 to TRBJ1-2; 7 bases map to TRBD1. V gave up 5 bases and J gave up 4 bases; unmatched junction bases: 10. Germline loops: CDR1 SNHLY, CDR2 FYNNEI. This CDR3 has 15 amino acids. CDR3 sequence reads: CASSPRTTGSYGYTF. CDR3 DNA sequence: TGTGCCAGCAGTCCGAGAACGACAGGGTCCTATGGCTACACCTTC. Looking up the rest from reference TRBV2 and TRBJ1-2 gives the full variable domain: EPEVTQTPSHQVTQMGQEVILRCVPISNHLYFYWYRQILGQKVEFLVSFYNNEISEKSEIFDDQFSVERPDGSNFTLKIRSTKLEDSAMYFCASSPRTTGSYGYTFGSGTRLTVV.

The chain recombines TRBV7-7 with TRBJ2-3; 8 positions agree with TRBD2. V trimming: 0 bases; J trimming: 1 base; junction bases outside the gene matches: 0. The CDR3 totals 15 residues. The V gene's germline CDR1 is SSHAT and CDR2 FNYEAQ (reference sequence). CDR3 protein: CASSLAGLGTDTQYF. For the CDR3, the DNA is TGTGCCAGCAGCTTAGCGGGACTAGGCACAGATACGCAGTATTTT.

The DNA for the CDR3 is TGCGCCAGCAGCTTGGCCAGGGCAGCCCTGGGAGATACGCAGTATTTT. Translated: CASSLARAALGDTQYF. The rearrangement joins TRBV5-1 to TRBJ2-3, with D tentatively TRBD1 (5 bases). This CDR3 comprises 16 residues. V shed 0 bases and J shed 5 bases, with 16 bases lying between them. CDR1 is SGHRS, CDR2 YFSETQ, per germline. Complete variable domain (other parts from reference TRBV5-1 and TRBJ2-3): KAGVTQTPRYLIKTRGQQVTLSCSPISGHRSVSWYQQTPGQGLQFLFEYFSETQRNKGNFPGRFSGRQFSNSRSEMNVSTLELGDSALYLCASSLARAALGDTQYFGPGTRLTVL.

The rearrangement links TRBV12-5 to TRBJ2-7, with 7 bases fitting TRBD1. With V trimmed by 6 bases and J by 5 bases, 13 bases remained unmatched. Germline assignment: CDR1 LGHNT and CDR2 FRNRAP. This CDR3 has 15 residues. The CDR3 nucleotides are TGTGCTAGTGGCCCTCGCCCGGGACAGTCCAACGAGCAGTACTTC. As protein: CASGPRPGQSNEQYF.

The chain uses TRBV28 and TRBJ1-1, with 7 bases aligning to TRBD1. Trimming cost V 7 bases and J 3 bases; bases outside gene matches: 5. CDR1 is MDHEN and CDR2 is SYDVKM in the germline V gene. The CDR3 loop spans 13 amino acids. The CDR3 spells CASTYRGYTEAFF. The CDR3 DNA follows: TGTGCCAGCACGTACAGGGGCTACACTGAAGCTTTCTTT.

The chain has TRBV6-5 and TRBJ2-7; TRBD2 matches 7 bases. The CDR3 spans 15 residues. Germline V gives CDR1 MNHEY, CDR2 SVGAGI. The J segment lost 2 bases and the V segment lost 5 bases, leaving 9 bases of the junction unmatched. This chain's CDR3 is CASSVSGSPAYEQYF. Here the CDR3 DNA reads TGTGCCAGCAGTGTTAGCGGGTCCCCTGCCTACGAGCAGTACTTC.

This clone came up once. The CDR3 DNA follows: TGTGCCAGCAGCTCGAGACTAGATGAGACCCAGTACTTC. Translating gives CASSSRLDETQYF. The chain has TRBV7-9 and TRBJ2-5; TRBD2 is a possible D gene (6 bases). V was trimmed by 4 bases and J by 5 bases, leaving 11 bases between them. Per germline, CDR1 SEHNR and CDR2 FQNEAQ (reference sequence). CDR3 length: 13 residues.

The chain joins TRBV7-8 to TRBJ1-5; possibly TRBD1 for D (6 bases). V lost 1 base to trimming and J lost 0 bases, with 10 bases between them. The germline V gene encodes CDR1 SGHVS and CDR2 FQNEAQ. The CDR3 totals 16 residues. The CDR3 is CASSLGSGDSNQPQHF. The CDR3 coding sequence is TGTGCCAGCAGCTTAGGGTCAGGGGATAGCAATCAGCCCCAGCATTTT.

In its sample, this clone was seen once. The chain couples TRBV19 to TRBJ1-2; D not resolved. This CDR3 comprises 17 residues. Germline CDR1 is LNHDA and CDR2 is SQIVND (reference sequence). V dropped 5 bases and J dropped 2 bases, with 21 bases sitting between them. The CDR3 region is CASSWGDTAHGNYGYTF. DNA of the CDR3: TGTGCCAGTAGTTGGGGAGATACGGCACACGGAAACTATGGCTACACCTTC. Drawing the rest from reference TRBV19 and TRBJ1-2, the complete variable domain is DGGITQSPKYLFRKEGQNVTLSCEQNLNHDAMYWYRQDPGQGLRLIYYSQIVNDFQKGDIAEGYSVSREKKESFPLTVTSAQKNPTAFYLCASSWGDTAHGNYGYTFGSGTRLTVV.

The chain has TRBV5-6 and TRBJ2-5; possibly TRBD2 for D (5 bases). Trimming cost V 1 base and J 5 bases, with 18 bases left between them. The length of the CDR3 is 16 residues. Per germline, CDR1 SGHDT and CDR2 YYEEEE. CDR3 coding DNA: TGTGCCAGCAGCTTGTTGTGGACTCTAACGTACGAGACCCAGTACTTC. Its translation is CASSLLWTLTYETQYF. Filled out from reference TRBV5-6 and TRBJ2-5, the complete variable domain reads DAGVTQSPTHLIKTRGQQVTLRCSPKSGHDTVSWYQQALGQGPQFIFQYYEEEERQRGNFPDRFSGHQFPNYSSELNVNALLLGDSALYLCASSLLWTLTYETQYFGPGTRLLVL.

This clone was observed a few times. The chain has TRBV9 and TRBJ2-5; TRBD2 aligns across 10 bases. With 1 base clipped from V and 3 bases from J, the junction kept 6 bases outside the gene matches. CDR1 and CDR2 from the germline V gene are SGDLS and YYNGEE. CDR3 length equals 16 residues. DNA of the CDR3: TGTGCCAGCAGCGTAAAGCCTAGCGGGGGAAAAGAGACCCAGTACTTC. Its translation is CASSVKPSGGKETQYF.

In nucleotides, the CDR3 is TGCGCCAGCAGCTTTACTTCTAGGGAGACCCAGTACTTC. It translates to CASSFTSRETQYF. The gene calls are TRBV5-1 and TRBJ2-5; D is ambiguous. The CDR3 length is 13 residues. The germline V gene has CDR1 SGHRS and CDR2 YFSETQ. V was cut by 2 bases and J by 5 bases, with 10 bases left in between.

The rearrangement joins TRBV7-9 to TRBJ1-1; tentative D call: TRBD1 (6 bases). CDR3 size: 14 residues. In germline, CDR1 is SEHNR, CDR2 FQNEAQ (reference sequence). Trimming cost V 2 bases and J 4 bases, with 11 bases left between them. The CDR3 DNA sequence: TGTGCCAGCAGCTTAACGACAGGCGCCACTGAAGCTTTCTTT. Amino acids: CASSLTTGATEAFF.

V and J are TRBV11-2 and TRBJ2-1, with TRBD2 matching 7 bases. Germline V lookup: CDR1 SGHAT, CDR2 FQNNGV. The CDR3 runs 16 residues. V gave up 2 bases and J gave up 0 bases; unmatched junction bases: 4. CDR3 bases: TGTGCCAGCAGCTTACGGGGGGATGGCTCCTACAATGAGCAGTTCTTC. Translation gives CASSLRGDGSYNEQFF.

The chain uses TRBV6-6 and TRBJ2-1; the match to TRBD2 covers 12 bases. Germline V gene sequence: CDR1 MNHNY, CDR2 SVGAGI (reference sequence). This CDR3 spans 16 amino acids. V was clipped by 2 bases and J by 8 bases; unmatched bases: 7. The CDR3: CASSYQLAGGVHEQFF. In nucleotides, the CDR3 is TGTGCCAGCAGTTACCAACTAGCGGGAGGAGTACATGAGCAGTTCTTC.

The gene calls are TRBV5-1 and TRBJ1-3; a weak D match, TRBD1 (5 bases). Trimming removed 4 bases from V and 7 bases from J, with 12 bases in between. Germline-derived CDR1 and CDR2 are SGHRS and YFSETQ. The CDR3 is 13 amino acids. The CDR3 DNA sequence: TGCGCCAGCAGCATGGATGGGGGGAACACCATATATTTT. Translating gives CASSMDGGNTIYF.